The next 28 T cell receptor beta chains were all read from a single sample in a study of radiotherapy plus CTLA-4 blockade in lung cancer. TCRdb's table, derived via immunoSEQ multiplex PCR, lists solely in-frame clones and lacks some. This sample has tens of thousands of clones, with 85% to 90% found just once. The sequencing used peripheral blood, collected from a patient treated with radiotherapy plus ipilimumab. These receptors all stem from a human donor with non-small cell lung cancer who had stable disease on radiotherapy plus ipilimumab.

J is TRBJ2-3 and V is TRBV7-3, with 8 bases identical to TRBD2. CDR1 is SGHTA, CDR2 FQGTGA, per germline. The ends lost 4 bases at V and 1 base at J; junction bases unmatched: 13. CDR3 length equals 18 residues. The CDR3 DNA follows: TGTGCCAGCAGCTCCCAGGGAGGGGCGGGGGGTCGCACAGATACGCAGTATTTT. Amino acids: CASSSQGGAGGRTDTQYF.

V is TRBV5-1 and J is TRBJ2-2; D is possibly TRBD1 (6 bases). Trimming removed 4 bases from V and 5 bases from J, with 18 bases in between. The germline CDR1 and CDR2 sequences are SGHRS and YFSETQ. The CDR3 runs to 16 residues. In DNA form, the CDR3 reads TGCGCCAGCAGCCCCGGGGCAGGGGCGGTGACCGGGGAGCTGTTTTTT. Amino acids: CASSPGAGAVTGELFF.

This sequence joins TRBV7-9 and TRBJ2-7, with 12 nucleotides matching TRBD2. V shed 4 bases, J shed 1 base, and the junction held 8 bases outside the gene matches. Germline V lookup: CDR1 SEHNR, CDR2 FQNEAQ (reference sequence). The CDR3 is 17 amino acids. CDR3 sequence reads: CASSSRTSGKNSYEQYF. CDR3 DNA: TGTGCCAGCAGCTCGAGGACTAGCGGGAAAAATTCCTACGAGCAGTACTTC.

The chain couples TRBV10-2 to TRBJ2-1; maybe TRBD2 (6 bases). Germline V gene sequence: CDR1 WSHSY, CDR2 SAAADI. Trimming cost V 3 bases and J 7 bases, with 7 bases left between them. This CDR3 comprises 12 residues. The CDR3 region is CASSEGLNEQFF. The CDR3 DNA sequence: TGCGCCAGCAGTGAAGGACTAAATGAGCAGTTCTTC.

The CDR3 protein is CASGGGYNSPLHF. In nucleotides, the CDR3 is TGTGCCAGCGGGGGCGGCTATAATTCACCCCTCCACTTT. This chain joins TRBV5-8 and TRBJ1-6, with a tentative D call TRBD1 (6 bases). The germline gives CDR1 SGHTS, CDR2 YDEGEE. The germline V and J ends were trimmed by 7 bases and 3 bases, with 8 bases remaining between them. The CDR3 covers 13 residues. The complete variable domain, with remaining parts taken from reference TRBV5-8 and TRBJ1-6, reads EAGVTQSPTHLIKTRGQQATLRCSPISGHTSVYWYQQALGLGLQFLLWYDEGEERNRGNFPPRFSGRQFPNYSSELNVNALELEDSALYLCASGGGYNSPLHFGNGTRLTVT.

The rearrangement uses TRBV19 and TRBJ1-3; D is possibly TRBD1 (6 bases). The CDR3 sequence is 16 residues long. V lost 6 bases and J 0 bases, leaving 15 bases between the germline ends. Per the germline V gene, CDR1 is LNHDA and CDR2 is SQIVND (reference sequence). In DNA form, the CDR3 reads TGTGCCAGTAGACTCGCAGGGGCCGACTCTGGAAACACCATATATTTT. This translates into CASRLAGADSGNTIYF.

The chain recombines TRBV9 with TRBJ1-3; TRBD1 might be the D (5 bases). V lost 2 bases, J lost 5 bases, and 8 bases lay in between. Germline-derived CDR1 and CDR2 are SGDLS and YYNGEE. The CDR3 runs 13 residues. The chain's CDR3 is CASSVPGRNTIYF. In nucleotides, the CDR3 is TGTGCCAGCAGCGTCCCGGGGCGAAACACCATATATTTT.

The rearrangement joins TRBV7-9 to TRBJ2-7; D is undetermined. The CDR3 covers 14 residues. Trimming took off 5 bases at V and 2 bases at J, with 13 bases between the two ends. Per germline, CDR1 SEHNR and CDR2 FQNEAQ (reference sequence). The CDR3 loop reads CASSAQDGPYEQYF. The CDR3 DNA follows: TGTGCCAGCAGCGCGCAGGACGGCCCCTACGAGCAGTACTTC.

This chain links TRBV20-1 with TRBJ2-7; D unclear. The CDR3 totals 11 residues. V was clipped by 0 bases and J by 3 bases, with 3 bases between them. Germline V lookup: CDR1 DFQATT, CDR2 SNEGSKA (reference sequence). This chain's CDR3 is CSARDNYEQYF. The CDR3 DNA reads TGCAGTGCTAGAGACAACTACGAGCAGTACTTC.

The rearrangement joins TRBV4-2 to TRBJ2-2; TRBD1 might be the D (6 bases). Germline V gene lookup returns CDR1 LGHNA and CDR2 YNFKEQ. The CDR3 runs to 15 residues. V was clipped by 3 bases and J by 2 bases, with 10 bases between them. The CDR3 DNA reads TGTGCCAGCAGCCATCGGACAGAAAACACCGGGGAGCTGTTTTTT. Amino acid sequence: CASSHRTENTGELFF.

The rearrangement joins TRBV5-1 to TRBJ2-3; no firm D call. This CDR3 is built from 15 residues. Trimming removed 0 bases at V and 7 bases at J, with 15 bases between. Germline loops: CDR1 SGHRS, CDR2 YFSETQ. CDR3 in DNA: TGCGCCAGCAGCTTGGAGGGCGGATATACGAATACGCAGTATTTT. It is translated as CASSLEGGYTNTQYF.

The CDR3 nucleotides are TGTGCCAGCAGTGAAGTGGCAGGTTCTAGCAATCAGCCCCAGCATTTT. This encodes CASSEVAGSSNQPQHF. The gene calls are TRBV6-1 and TRBJ1-5; D is uncertain. V shed 1 base and J shed 0 bases, with 10 bases lying between them. CDR1 is MNHNS, CDR2 SASEGT, per germline. The CDR3 contains 16 residues.

V gene TRBV5-5 combines with J gene TRBJ2-1; tentative D call: TRBD2 (5 bases). This CDR3 contains 15 residues. Germline V gene data show CDR1 as SGHKS and CDR2 as YYEKEE (reference sequence). The V and J ends lost 5 bases and 6 bases respectively, with 18 bases between them. The DNA for the CDR3 is TGTGCCAGCAGTTCGGACTGGGCCCAGCGCAATGAGCAGTTCTTC. Its translation: CASSSDWAQRNEQFF.

The J gene is TRBJ2-2, the V gene TRBV7-9, with 7 bases fitting TRBD1. V was clipped by 1 base and J by 0 bases; unmatched bases: 2. The CDR3 consists of 16 residues. Germline CDR1 is SEHNR and CDR2 is FQNEAQ (reference sequence). CDR3 protein: CASSLGQGANTGELFF. For the CDR3, the DNA is TGTGCCAGCAGCTTAGGCCAGGGGGCGAACACCGGGGAGCTGTTTTTT.

The rearrangement uses TRBV30 and TRBJ1-4; possibly TRBD1 for D (5 bases). Trimming left V 3 bases short and J 0 bases short, with 17 bases between. This CDR3 contains 17 residues. The germline gives CDR1 GTSNPN, CDR2 SVGIG (reference sequence). The CDR3 DNA sequence: TGTGCCTGGAGCCGGATCCGGGACGGTACAACTAATGAAAAACTGTTTTTT. Its translation: CAWSRIRDGTTNEKLFF.

This chain uses TRBV4-2 with TRBJ1-2; TRBD1 matches at 12 bases. Losses at the gene ends were 4 bases for V and 1 base for J; bases not matched to a gene: 7. The CDR3 length is 17 residues. The germline gives CDR1 LGHNA, CDR2 YNFKEQ. Written as DNA, the CDR3 is TGTGCCAGCAGCCGGGGGACAGGGGGCAGGGTTAACTATGGCTACACCTTC. Translation gives CASSRGTGGRVNYGYTF.

This chain links TRBV6-6 with TRBJ1-5; no definite D call. Germline-derived CDR1 and CDR2 are MNHNY and SVGAGI (reference sequence). Trimming stripped 6 bases from V and 0 bases from J, with 12 bases between. The CDR3 loop spans 15 amino acids. CDR3 amino acids: CASRRTEDSNQPQHF. The CDR3 DNA sequence: TGTGCCAGCAGGAGGACCGAAGATAGCAATCAGCCCCAGCATTTT.

V usage is TRBV30 and J usage is TRBJ2-3, with a weak D call TRBD2 (6 bases). V lost 5 bases and J 0 bases, leaving 15 bases between the germline ends. The CDR3 runs 15 residues. The V gene's germline CDR1 is GTSNPN and CDR2 SVGIG (reference sequence). Written as DNA, the CDR3 is TGTGCCTGGGACCCCGGGACTCGTAGCACAGATACGCAGTATTTT. Its translation: CAWDPGTRSTDTQYF. Full variable domain (remainder filled in from reference TRBV30 and TRBJ2-3): SQTIHQWPATLVQPVGSPLSLECTVEGTSNPNLYWYRQAAGRGLQLLFYSVGIGQISSEVPQNLSASRPQDRQFILSSKKLLLSDSGFYLCAWDPGTRSTDTQYFGPGTRLTVL.

In this sample, this clone turned up a few times. The chain uses TRBV18 and TRBJ2-4, with a possible D match to TRBD2 (5 bases). Trimming removed 1 base at V and 11 bases at J, with 12 bases between. The CDR3 is made up of 13 amino acids. Germline V gene lookup returns CDR1 KGHSH and CDR2 LQKENI. The CDR3: CASSPQLDDLQYF. Here the CDR3 DNA reads TGTGCCAGCTCACCACAACTAGACGATCTTCAGTACTTC.

The V call is TRBV28, the J call TRBJ1-3; D is undetermined. Germline values: CDR1 MDHEN, CDR2 SYDVKM. CDR3 size: 15 residues. V was clipped by 8 bases and J by 0 bases, with 14 bases between them. The CDR3 loop reads CASGLSILSGNTIYF. Here the CDR3 DNA reads TGTGCCAGCGGCCTGTCGATACTCTCTGGAAACACCATATATTTT. Full variable domain (rest looked up from reference TRBV28 and TRBJ1-3): DVKVTQSSRYLVKRTGEKVFLECVQDMDHENMFWYRQDPGLGLRLIYFSYDVKMKEKGDIPEGYSVSREKKERFSLILESASTNQTSMYLCASGLSILSGNTIYFGEGSWLTVV.

The chain couples TRBV27 to TRBJ1-5; D gene uncertain. V was clipped by 0 bases and J by 2 bases, with 14 bases between them. CDR1 is MNHEY and CDR2 is SMNVEV in the germline V gene (reference sequence). CDR3 length: 17 amino acids. In nucleotides, the CDR3 is TGTGCCAGCAGTTTATCTGCCGTTACAATCGGCAATCAGCCCCAGCATTTT. Its protein is CASSLSAVTIGNQPQHF.

This clone was observed a single time. The chain uses TRBV9 and TRBJ2-7; D call uncertain. V was shortened by 0 bases and J by 6 bases, with 13 bases between the two germline ends. The CDR3 totals 14 residues. Germline assignment: CDR1 SGDLS and CDR2 YYNGEE. CDR3 sequence reads: CASSVGSPTSEQYF. CDR3 sequence (DNA): TGTGCCAGCAGCGTAGGGTCCCCAACTTCCGAGCAGTACTTC.

In this sample, this clone turned up once. The chain couples TRBV7-8 to TRBJ2-1, with D perhaps TRBD2 (5 bases). Trimming stripped 3 bases from V and 0 bases from J, with 12 bases between. Germline assignment: CDR1 SGHVS and CDR2 FQNEAQ. The CDR3 consists of 16 residues. In DNA form, the CDR3 reads TGTGCCAGCAGCTTCCCGGGGAGTAGCTCCTACAATGAGCAGTTCTTC. Translated, it gives CASSFPGSSSYNEQFF.

The rearrangement joins TRBV5-4 to TRBJ2-5, with TRBD1 matching 10 bases. The CDR3 covers 16 residues. V trimming: 4 bases; J trimming: 2 bases; junction bases outside the gene matches: 8. The germline V gene encodes CDR1 SGHNT and CDR2 YYREEE (reference sequence). The CDR3 DNA reads as TGTGCCAGCAGCGGGGACAGGGGAAGAACGCAAGAGACCCAGTACTTC. As protein: CASSGDRGRTQETQYF.

The genes are TRBV19 and TRBJ2-2; D unclear. The germline CDR1 and CDR2 sequences are LNHDA and SQIVND (reference sequence). The V gene lost 6 bases and the J gene lost 0 bases, with 14 bases spanning the gap. CDR3 length equals 16 residues. CDR3 DNA: TGTGCCAGTAGACGGTCAGGCACAACGAACACCGGGGAGCTGTTTTTT. Translating gives CASRRSGTTNTGELFF. The complete variable domain, with remaining parts taken from reference TRBV19 and TRBJ2-2, reads DGGITQSPKYLFRKEGQNVTLSCEQNLNHDAMYWYRQDPGQGLRLIYYSQIVNDFQKGDIAEGYSVSREKKESFPLTVTSAQKNPTAFYLCASRRSGTTNTGELFFGEGSRLTVL.

This clone has only one observation. The V and J genes are TRBV19 and TRBJ1-1; tentatively, D is TRBD1 (6 bases). V was pared by 5 bases and J by 5 bases, with 12 bases between. This CDR3 is built from 13 residues. Germline V CDR1 and CDR2: LNHDA, SQIVND (reference sequence). DNA of the CDR3: TGTGCCAGTAGTCTAGGAGGGGGGACTGAAGCTTTCTTT. Its translation is CASSLGGGTEAFF.

This sequence joins TRBV7-2 and TRBJ2-1; 12 bases match TRBD2. J lost 9 bases, V lost 2 bases, and 8 bases had no gene match. The CDR3 extends over 16 amino acids. Per germline, CDR1 SGHTA and CDR2 FQGNSA. CDR3 amino acids: CASSLSASGRGGEQFF. The CDR3 DNA reads as TGTGCCAGCAGCTTATCGGCTAGCGGGAGGGGTGGTGAGCAGTTCTTC.

The chain has TRBV5-5 and TRBJ2-5; the D gene is possibly TRBD2 (6 bases). The germline V gene encodes CDR1 SGHKS and CDR2 YYEKEE (reference sequence). The V and J ends lost 0 bases and 4 bases respectively, with 16 bases between them. The CDR3 is made up of 16 amino acids. The CDR3 DNA reads as TGTGCCAGCAGCTTGGGCCCGGCAGGGAGGAGAGAGACCCAGTACTTC. Protein: CASSLGPAGRRETQYF.